The 8 T cell receptor beta chains in this list originate from one sample, sequenced in a study of blood T cell repertoires in COVID-19. Data came from immunoSEQ multiplex PCR; TCRdb stores just in-frame clones and leaves some out. The table records about 9,200 clones, about four fifths of them present only once. Sequencing was done on a sample of peripheral blood. Receptors originate from a man aged 70-80 years with active COVID-19.

This clone was observed a handful of times. The V and J genes are TRBV5-1 and TRBJ1-3; TRBD1 might be the D (5 bases). CDR1 is SGHRS, CDR2 YFSETQ, per germline. V was cut by 0 bases and J by 0 bases, with 7 bases left in between. The CDR3 length is 15 residues. The CDR3 here is CASSLDRFSGNTIYF. CDR3 bases: TGCGCCAGCAGCTTGGACAGGTTCTCTGGAAACACCATATATTTT.

This clone has only one observation. V and J are TRBV5-1 and TRBJ1-1, with unresolved D. Germline V gives CDR1 SGHRS, CDR2 YFSETQ. The CDR3 is 14 amino acids. The germline V and J ends were trimmed by 7 bases and 5 bases, with 18 bases remaining between them. CDR3 loop: CASGDTYGGTEAFF. The CDR3 DNA sequence: TGCGCCAGCGGAGATACCTATGGAGGAACTGAAGCTTTCTTT.

This clone was observed once. The J gene is TRBJ2-1, the V gene TRBV15; 13 bases line up with TRBD2. V dropped 5 bases and J dropped 8; count of bases not matched to a gene: 9. Germline CDR1 and CDR2: LNHNV and YYDKDF (reference sequence). The CDR3 extends over 16 amino acids. DNA of the CDR3: TGTGCCACCAGCGGCGGACTAGCGGGGGAGGTTGATGAGCAGTTCTTC. Its protein is CATSGGLAGEVDEQFF.

The J gene is TRBJ1-2, the V gene TRBV24-1; 9 bases match TRBD1. The CDR3 sequence is 15 residues long. Germline V gene sequence: CDR1 KGHDR, CDR2 SFDVKD. The V and J ends lost 1 base and 6 bases, in that order; junction bases with no gene match: 5. CDR3 sequence (DNA): TGTGCCACCAGTGATTTTGGACAGGGGAGAGATGGCTACACCTTC. Its translation: CATSDFGQGRDGYTF.

The V and J genes are TRBV30 and TRBJ1-2; D remains ambiguous. V was cut by 5 bases and J by 8 bases, with 12 bases left in between. The CDR3 has 11 amino acids. Germline CDR1 reads GTSNPN; CDR2 reads SVGIG (reference sequence). The CDR3 here is CAWWEVEGYTF. CDR3 nucleotide sequence: TGTGCCTGGTGGGAGGTAGAGGGCTACACCTTC.

This chain connects TRBV3-1 (or the pseudogene TRBV3-2) to TRBJ2-3; 7 nucleotides agree with TRBD2. Trimming took 3 bases from V and 1 from J; bases not matched to a gene: 1. In germline, CDR1 is LGHDT, CDR2 YNNKEL (reference sequence). CDR3 length: 14 amino acids. The CDR3 nucleotides read TGTGCCAGCAGCCAGGGACTACGCACAGATACGCAGTATTTT. Translation: CASSQGLRTDTQYF.

A single count supports this clone. The chain uses TRBV5-1 and TRBJ1-2; a possible D gene is TRBD1 (5 bases). V lost 4 bases and J lost 4, with 14 bases in between. The germline gives CDR1 SGHRS, CDR2 YFSETQ. The CDR3 extends over 14 amino acids. The CDR3 bases are TGCGCCAGCAGCGGGGCGGAGGGAGGCTATGGCTACACCTTC. Translating it yields CASSGAEGGYGYTF.

The chain recombines TRBV7-9 with TRBJ2-7; no clear D. The germline V gene has CDR1 SEHNR and CDR2 FQNEAQ (reference sequence). V was trimmed by 3 bases and J by 2 bases, leaving 11 bases between them. This CDR3 region has 14 residues. The CDR3 loop is CASSFWADPYEQYF. The DNA of the CDR3 is TGTGCCAGCAGCTTCTGGGCAGACCCCTACGAGCAGTACTTC.